Listed here is a single T cell receptor beta chain. This sample is drawn from a study of blood T cell repertoires in COVID-19. Study summary: Both acute and convalescent COVID-19 samples were obtained from the United States, Italy and Spain. From T cells, B-cell-depleted T cells, or PBMCs came the material, which was cDNA or gDNA.

This CDR3 has 14 amino acids. V lost 5 bases and J lost 7, with 12 bases in between. The germline V gene has CDR1 MNHNY and CDR2 SVGAGI (reference sequence). Clones were read by immunoSEQ multiplex PCR, and TCRdb kept only the in-frame ones, dropping some. This sample has 120,000 to 150,000 clones, with 80% to 90% found just once. This clonotype was sampled from a woman in her sixties or seventies with acute or convalescent COVID-19. Material for sequencing was peripheral blood. This sequence joins TRBV6-6 and TRBJ1-6, with a tentative D call TRBD1 (6 bases). Written as DNA, the CDR3 is TGTGCCAGCAGTCCCCAGGGGAACAATTCACCCCTCCACTTT. It is translated as CASSPQGNNSPLHF.